Below, 22 T cell receptor beta chains from the same sample are listed, as sequenced in a study of CD8 T cells in Susac syndrome. The RNA input was 0.5 to 1 ug, and it was reverse transcribed with random hexamers. TCRdb processed the immunoSEQ multiplex PCR reads anew with MiXCR; each CDR3 protein has one entry. Counted here are approximately 140,000 distinct CDR3 sequences, around 94% occurring once; the ten biggest clones make up over 0.25%. The sequenced sample consisted of CD8+ T cells from PBMCs. These receptor sequences come from a human donor in good health.

This clonotype appeared a single time. The V call is TRBV27, the J call TRBJ2-7; 8 positions match TRBD2. V shed 6 bases and J 2 bases; nucleotides not matched to a gene: 9. The CDR3 length is 15 residues. The germline V gene encodes CDR1 MNHEY and CDR2 SMNVEV (reference sequence). The DNA of the CDR3 is TGTGCCAGCAGAAGTTTATCGGGAGGGGCCTACGAGCAGTACTTC. Translation gives CASRSLSGGAYEQYF.

The chain uses TRBV29-1 and TRBJ2-1, with 7 nucleotides matching TRBD2. Germline CDR1 is SQVTM and CDR2 is ANQGSEA. CDR3 size: 16 residues. With V trimmed by 6 bases and J by 2 bases, 13 bases remained unmatched. In DNA, the CDR3 is TGCAGCGTACCTACTAGCGAGATTTTCCCCTACAATGAGCAGTTCTTC. Protein sequence: CSVPTSEIFPYNEQFF.

J is TRBJ2-5 and V is TRBV29-1; D may be TRBD2 (5 bases). This CDR3 has 12 residues. Trimming removed 6 bases from V and 5 bases from J, with 13 bases in between. Germline V gene lookup returns CDR1 SQVTM and CDR2 ANQGSEA. In nucleotides, the CDR3 is TGCAGCGTGCCGGAGGCCGGCGAGACCCAGTACTTC. Its translation: CSVPEAGETQYF.

J is TRBJ1-2 and V is TRBV27, with D perhaps TRBD1 (6 bases). CDR1 and CDR2 (germline): MNHEY, SMNVEV (reference sequence). V gave up 2 bases and J gave up 8 bases, with 21 bases separating them. The CDR3 covers 16 residues. CDR3 amino acids: CASSLVPPTGEKGYTF. In nucleotides, the CDR3 is TGTGCCAGCAGTTTAGTCCCTCCGACAGGAGAGAAAGGCTACACCTTC.

This rearrangement joins TRBV27 to TRBJ2-3; tentative D call: TRBD2 (5 bases). The V gene's germline CDR1 is MNHEY and CDR2 SMNVEV (reference sequence). The CDR3 extends over 17 amino acids. V was shortened by 5 bases and J by 1 base, with 19 bases between the two germline ends. The CDR3 bases are TGTGCCAGCAGTGGCCCGGCTATCCGGGGAGGCACAGATACGCAGTATTTT. Residues: CASSGPAIRGGTDTQYF.

The chain carries TRBV27 and TRBJ2-7, with TRBD2 as a possible D gene (6 bases). Germline lookup yields CDR1 MNHEY and CDR2 SMNVEV (reference sequence). The CDR3 length is 12 residues. The V end was cut by 10 bases, the J end by 2 bases, with 12 bases between. The CDR3 sequence is CAIGTQAYEQYF. CDR3 sequence (DNA): TGTGCCATCGGGACTCAAGCCTACGAGCAGTACTTC.

The rearrangement links TRBV20-1 to TRBJ2-3, with TRBD2 as a possible D gene (6 bases). Trimming removed 2 bases at V and 2 bases at J, with 14 bases between. Germline lookup yields CDR1 DFQATT and CDR2 SNEGSKA (reference sequence). The CDR3 length is 15 residues. DNA of the CDR3: TGCAGTGCTAGAAGGGGCGGAGGGGACACAGATACGCAGTATTTT. Translating it yields CSARRGGGDTDTQYF.

This clonotype was detected once. The CDR3 sequence is CASSLEASGDGYTF. CDR3 coding DNA: TGTGCCAGCAGCTTAGAGGCGTCAGGGGATGGCTACACCTTC. The rearrangement links TRBV7-2 to TRBJ1-2; D is possibly TRBD1 (6 bases). Per the germline V gene, CDR1 is SGHTA and CDR2 is FQGNSA. This CDR3 region has 14 residues. Trimming took off 1 base at V and 6 bases at J, with 12 bases between the two ends.

The chain recombines TRBV29-1 with TRBJ2-2; 9 positions agree with TRBD2. V dropped 8 bases and J dropped 4; count of bases not matched to a gene: 8. The CDR3 runs 14 residues. Germline lookup yields CDR1 SQVTM and CDR2 ANQGSEA. The CDR3 region has the DNA TGCAGCTATTCTAGCGGGATGGGCACCGGGGAGCTGTTTTTT. Translating gives CSYSSGMGTGELFF.

This chain connects TRBV30 to TRBJ2-7; 9 bases are a match to TRBD1. CDR3 size: 15 residues. After removal of 3 bases from V and 3 bases from J, the junction contained 9 bases not matched to a gene. Germline lookup yields CDR1 GTSNPN and CDR2 SVGIG (reference sequence). The CDR3 loop reads CAWSAGTGGHYEQYF. DNA of the CDR3: TGTGCCTGGAGCGCCGGAACAGGGGGCCACTACGAGCAGTACTTC.

The J gene is TRBJ2-3, the V gene TRBV24-1; weak D call: TRBD2 (5 bases). The V gene's germline CDR1 is KGHDR and CDR2 SFDVKD. CDR3 length equals 13 residues. Trimming shortened V by 8 bases and J by 1 base, and 9 bases separated the two germline ends. The CDR3 region is CATNERGTDTQYF. Here the CDR3 DNA reads TGTGCCACCAACGAGAGGGGCACAGATACGCAGTATTTT.

The genes are TRBV7-3 and TRBJ2-6, with D hard to call. Germline V gene data show CDR1 as SGHTA and CDR2 as FQGTGA. The CDR3 runs 15 residues. The ends were cut back, 5 bases at V and 0 bases at J, with 8 bases in the middle. The CDR3 protein is CASSHSLSGANVLTF. CDR3 DNA sequence: TGTGCCAGCAGCCATAGTCTCTCTGGGGCCAACGTCCTGACTTTC. Filled out from reference TRBV7-3 and TRBJ2-6, the complete variable domain reads GAGVSQTPSNKVTEKGKYVELRCDPISGHTALYWYRQSLGQGPEFLIYFQGTGAADDSGLPNDRFFAVRPEGSVSTLKIQRTERGDSAVYLCASSHSLSGANVLTFGAGSRLTVL.

This rearrangement joins TRBV27 to TRBJ2-7; a weak D match, TRBD2 (5 bases). V shed 5 bases and J shed 0 bases, with 14 bases lying between them. The CDR3 spans 15 residues. Germline V gives CDR1 MNHEY, CDR2 SMNVEV (reference sequence). CDR3 nucleotides: TGTGCCAGCAGTGCCAGACTAACCAGCTCCTACGAGCAGTACTTC. Residues: CASSARLTSSYEQYF.

This chain connects TRBV20-1 to TRBJ2-1; 14 bases line up with TRBD2. The V gene end was trimmed by 3 bases and the J gene end by 3 bases; junction bases not matched to a gene: 4. The germline CDR1 and CDR2 sequences are DFQATT and SNEGSKA (reference sequence). The CDR3 is 16 amino acids. CDR3 sequence (DNA): TGCAGTGCTAGGGGACTAGCGGGAGAGTACTACAATGAGCAGTTCTTC. Translating it yields CSARGLAGEYYNEQFF.

The chain links TRBV9 to TRBJ2-1; D is unresolved. The CDR3 has 13 amino acids. Deletions cut 0 bases from V and 7 bases from J, with 8 bases between. Germline V lookup: CDR1 SGDLS, CDR2 YYNGEE. CDR3 in DNA: TGTGCCAGCAGCGTAGCGCATGGTAATGAGCAGTTCTTC. Its translation is CASSVAHGNEQFF.

The J gene is TRBJ2-7, the V gene TRBV20-1; a weak D match, TRBD2 (6 bases). With 4 bases removed from V and 4 bases from J, the gap between germline ends came to 14 bases. Germline lookup yields CDR1 DFQATT and CDR2 SNEGSKA (reference sequence). The length of the CDR3 is 13 residues. CDR3 coding DNA: TGCAGTGCTACAAGCGGGCTAGGGTACGAGCAGTACTTC. Its protein product is CSATSGLGYEQYF.

The gene calls are TRBV7-8 and TRBJ2-1; 11 positions match TRBD2. Germline lookup yields CDR1 SGHVS and CDR2 FQNEAQ. CDR3 length equals 16 residues. The J segment lost 10 bases and the V segment lost 7 bases, leaving 15 bases of the junction unmatched. The CDR3 DNA is TGTGCCAGCACCGATCCGGGACTAGCGGTGAGATTGGAGCAGTTCTTC. As protein: CASTDPGLAVRLEQFF.

The V and J genes are TRBV29-1 and TRBJ1-2, with D unclear. The germline CDR1 and CDR2 sequences are SQVTM and ANQGSEA. V was trimmed by 6 bases and J by 4 bases, leaving 12 bases between them. The length of the CDR3 is 12 residues. The CDR3 region is CSVTDPRYGYTF. The CDR3 DNA sequence: TGCAGCGTGACGGACCCACGCTATGGCTACACCTTC.

The chain links TRBV7-9 to TRBJ2-1; D unresolved. The CDR3 length is 11 residues. CDR1 is SEHNR and CDR2 is FQNEAQ in the germline V gene (reference sequence). V lost 6 bases, J lost 8 bases, and 8 bases lay in between. The CDR3 bases are TGTGCCAGCAGTCTCGATGATGAGCAGTTCTTC. Its translation: CASSLDDEQFF.

The V call is TRBV28, the J call TRBJ2-7; TRBD2 matches 10 bases. Germline assignment: CDR1 MDHEN and CDR2 SYDVKM. The CDR3 is 15 amino acids. V trimming: 4 bases; J trimming: 2 bases; junction bases outside the gene matches: 5. This CDR3 reads CASSYRLAGPYEQYF. The CDR3 DNA reads TGTGCCAGCAGTTATCGACTAGCGGGTCCCTACGAGCAGTACTTC.

The V gene is TRBV11-2, the J gene TRBJ2-3; D remains unclear. The V and J ends lost 5 bases and 0 bases respectively, with 3 bases between them. There are 12 residues in the CDR3. Germline loops: CDR1 SGHAT, CDR2 FQNNGV. CDR3 sequence (DNA): TGTGCCAGCAGCAACAGCACAGATACGCAGTATTTT. Translation gives CASSNSTDTQYF.

The rearrangement joins TRBV9 to TRBJ2-1; 8 positions agree with TRBD2. With 0 bases clipped from V and 6 bases from J, the junction kept 5 bases outside the gene matches. Germline V gives CDR1 SGDLS, CDR2 YYNGEE. The CDR3 length is 15 residues. Here the CDR3 reads CASSVGSGSSNEQFF. The CDR3 region has the DNA TGTGCCAGCAGCGTAGGAAGCGGGAGTAGCAATGAGCAGTTCTTC.